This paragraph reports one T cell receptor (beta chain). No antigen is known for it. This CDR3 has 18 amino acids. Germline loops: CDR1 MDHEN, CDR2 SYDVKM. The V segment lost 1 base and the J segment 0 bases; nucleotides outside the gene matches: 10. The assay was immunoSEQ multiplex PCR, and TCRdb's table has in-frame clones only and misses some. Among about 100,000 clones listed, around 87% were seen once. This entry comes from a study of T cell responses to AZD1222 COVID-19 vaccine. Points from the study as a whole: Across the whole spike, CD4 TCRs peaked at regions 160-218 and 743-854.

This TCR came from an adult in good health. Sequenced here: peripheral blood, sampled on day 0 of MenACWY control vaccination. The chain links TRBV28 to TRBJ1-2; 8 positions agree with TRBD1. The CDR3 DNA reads TGTGCCAGCAGTTTATCTAGCCCAGGGGGCATCCCTAACTATGGCTACACCTTC. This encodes CASSLSSPGGIPNYGYTF.